The 20 T cell receptor beta chains presented below share a single source sample, sequenced in a study of CXCR3-negative and CXCR3-positive naive CD8 T cells. Overall study results and limits: Higher TRB CDR3 hydrophobicity marked CXCR3-positive naive cells relative to CXCR3-negative naive cells.

cDNA libraries for TRB were generated by 5' RACE incorporating UMI labels. TCRdb reprocessed the 5' RACE reads; each CDR3 protein has one entry and no DNA is given. Its clone listing holds roughly 8,100 distinct CDR3 sequences. No antigen has been assigned to these receptors. Sequencing was carried out using naive CXCR3+ CD8+ T cells from blood. As for subset: CD45RO-CCR7+CD27+CD95- naive CD8+ T cells expressing CXCR3 (TNR3+). Receptor source: a human donor in good health. Some clones in this sample may be carry-over from other donors' samples.

The chain uses TRBV6-5 and TRBJ2-2; the TCRdb D gene call, TRBD2, has no DNA to confirm it. CDR3 length: 13 amino acids. CDR1 and CDR2 (germline): MNHEY, SVGAGI. CDR3 sequence reads: CASSWEGSGELFF.

V gene TRBV28 combines with J gene TRBJ1-1; the TRBD1 assignment by TCRdb is unverifiable without DNA. Germline V gives CDR1 MDHEN, CDR2 SYDVKM. The CDR3 has 13 residues. The CDR3 here is CASASQGWSEAFF.

The genes are TRBV7-3 and TRBJ1-1. Germline CDR1 and CDR2: SGHTA and FQGTGA. This CDR3 contains 13 residues. The CDR3 spells CASSLTSSAEAFF.

This chain uses TRBV4-3 with TRBJ2-1; TCRdb indicates TRBD2, and absent DNA this call remains unverified. The CDR3 is 17 residues long. The V gene's germline CDR1 is LGHNA and CDR2 YSLEER. This CDR3 reads CASSQEASGTTNYEQFF.

V is TRBV12-3 or TRBV12-4 and J is TRBJ2-1; the TRBD2 assignment by TCRdb is unverifiable without DNA. The CDR3 sequence is 14 residues long. The chain's CDR3 is CASSLSSGYNEQFF.

Considering frequency, this clonotype is medium-sized. The CDR3 loop reads CASSPGTSGSWTQYF. The chain uses TRBV4-1 and TRBJ2-3; the TCRdb D gene call, TRBD2, has no DNA to confirm it. Per the germline V gene, CDR1 is MGHRA and CDR2 is YSYEKL. The CDR3 spans 15 residues.

In terms of frequency, this clonotype is medium-sized. This chain joins TRBV6-1 and TRBJ1-2. Germline CDR1 is MNHNS and CDR2 is SASEGT. The length of the CDR3 is 15 residues. CDR3 protein: CASSELGSINYGYTF.

Its frequency marks this clonotype as medium-sized. The chain joins TRBV20-1 to TRBJ2-7. The CDR3 has 12 amino acids. Looked up from germline, CDR1 is DFQATT and CDR2 is SNEGSKA (reference sequence). The CDR3 here is CSASGSSYEQYF.

V and J are TRBV23-1 and TRBJ2-7; the TCRdb D gene call, TRBD1, has no DNA to confirm it. TRBV23-1 is sorted into the ORF group, with uncertain function. There are 14 residues in the CDR3. The CDR3 spells CASKRDTQGNEQYF.

In terms of frequency, this clonotype is medium-sized. V gene TRBV12-3 or TRBV12-4 combines with J gene TRBJ2-5. The CDR3 covers 11 residues. This CDR3 is CASSLGETQYF.

The V and J genes are TRBV29-1 and TRBJ1-2; TCRdb picks TRBD1, but there is no DNA to check that call. The germline V gene encodes CDR1 SQVTM and CDR2 ANQGSEA. This CDR3 region has 14 residues. CDR3: CSVLGQHDNYGYTF. Full variable domain (remainder filled in from reference TRBV29-1 and TRBJ1-2): SAVISQKPSRDICQRGTSLTIQCQVDSQVTMMFWYRQQPGQSLTLIATANQGSEATYESGFVIDKFPISRPNLTFSTLTVSNMSPEDSSIYLCSVLGQHDNYGYTFGSGTRLTVV.

Considering frequency, this clonotype is medium-sized (0.01 to 0.1%). The V call is TRBV2, the J call TRBJ2-7; TCRdb names TRBD1, which stays unverified in the absence of DNA. The V gene's germline CDR1 is SNHLY and CDR2 FYNNEI. There are 15 residues in the CDR3. The CDR3 protein is CASSEAGGPTYEQYF.

This clonotype is called medium-sized based on its frequency. V usage is TRBV7-9 and J usage is TRBJ2-7; the TCRdb call, TRBD1, lacks DNA for checking. Germline V gene lookup returns CDR1 SEHNR and CDR2 FQNEAQ (reference sequence). This CDR3 region has 14 residues. The CDR3 reads CASSTGTRLYEQYF.

This clonotype is classed as medium-sized by frequency. The gene calls are TRBV5-1 and TRBJ2-1; the TRBD2 assignment by TCRdb is unverifiable without DNA. The CDR3 has 16 amino acids. Germline lookup yields CDR1 SGHRS and CDR2 YFSETQ. This CDR3 is CASSLGAGGTYNEQFF.

The chain couples TRBV7-3 to TRBJ2-5; TCRdb calls TRBD2, which cannot be checked without DNA. The V gene's germline CDR1 is SGHTA and CDR2 FQGTGA. CDR3 length: 15 residues. Here the CDR3 reads CASSLVLGGPETQYF.

The chain carries TRBV5-1 and TRBJ2-1. CDR1 is SGHRS and CDR2 is YFSETQ in the germline V gene. CDR3 length: 13 residues. The CDR3 loop is CASSQSSYNEQFF.

This clonotype registers medium-sized (0.01 to 0.1%) by frequency. V is TRBV5-1 and J is TRBJ2-3; TCRdb reports TRBD1, a call that lacks DNA to check it against. The CDR3 has 14 amino acids. From germline, CDR1 is SGHRS and CDR2 YFSETQ. The CDR3 loop is CASSPGTYTDTQYF.

Considering frequency, this clonotype is medium-sized. The CDR3 protein is CASSKTSAKNIQYF. J is TRBJ2-4 and V is TRBV10-2. This CDR3 contains 14 residues. The germline V gene encodes CDR1 WSHSY and CDR2 SAAADI.

This clonotype counts as medium-sized by frequency. The chain carries TRBV5-1 and TRBJ2-7; as DNA is missing, the TRBD2 call by TCRdb cannot be tested. The CDR3 spans 14 residues. Germline CDR1 SGHRS, CDR2 YFSETQ. The CDR3 sequence is CASSLGSGNYEQYF.

V usage is TRBV6-6 and J usage is TRBJ1-2. Germline lookup yields CDR1 MNHNY and CDR2 SVGAGI (reference sequence). This CDR3 is built from 15 residues. CDR3 sequence reads: CASSYSGGGQYGYTF.